These T cell receptor beta chains were read from a single sample in a study of T cells in Graves' hyperthyroidism and ophthalmopathy. From the multiplex PCR reads, TCRdb called clonotypes with MiXCR, one entry per CDR3 protein. The table has about 570,000 distinct CDR3 sequences, 46% seen once; the top ten hold around 20%. Input material: peripheral blood or thyroid tissue (not recorded which). The receptors were sampled from an adult woman with Graves' disease, either hyperthyroidism or ophthalmopathy (not recorded which). Each CDR3 is given with its conserved first and last residue. The order of the fields is D gene, J gene, clone size, V gene, CDR3 DNA, CDR3 protein. A D gene is named only where the DNA matches it firmly. Clone size is shown for a subset of rows, as once, few, many or a class of expanded clone.

TRBD1 | TRBJ2-7 | many | TRBV9 | TGTGCCAGCAGCGACGGGACAGGTCCCTACGAGCAGTACTTC | CASSDGTGPYEQYF
. | TRBJ1-6 | many | TRBV12-3/TRBV12-4 | TGTGCCAGCAATCTAAGGTCAGGGGTGGATTCACCCCTCCACTTT | CASNLRSGVDSPLHF
. | TRBJ2-7 | many | TRBV6-5 | TGTGCCAGCAGGTCCACCTACCTGGAGCAGTACTTC | CASRSTYLEQYF
TRBD2 | TRBJ2-5 | . | TRBV28 | TGTGCCAGCAGCCCCAACTTAGCGGGAGCGGAGACCCAGTACTTC | CASSPNLAGAETQYF
TRBD1 | TRBJ2-7 | many | TRBV20-1 | TGCAGTGCTAGAGACTTTGGGACAGGAAGATTCGAGCAGTACTTC | CSARDFGTGRFEQYF
. | TRBJ2-5 | . | TRBV7-2 | TGTGCCAGCAGCTGGAGGGCTAGGTATGAAGAGACCCAGTACTTC | CASSWRARYEETQYF
TRBD2 | TRBJ2-7 | many | TRBV2 | TGTGCCCCCGGACTAGCGGGAGGGCCCTCAGGAGTCGAGCAGTACTTC | CAPGLAGGPSGVEQYF
. | TRBJ2-2 | many | TRBV19 | TGTGCCAGCACGTTCTCGTTGGGGACCGGGGAGCTGTTTTTT | CASTFSLGTGELFF
. | TRBJ2-5 | medium-sized | TRBV7-2 | TGTGCCAGCAGCTACGGGCAAGAGACCCAGTACTTC | CASSYGQETQYF
TRBD1 | TRBJ2-7 | . | TRBV14 | TGTGCCAGCAGCCAACTAAGGACAGGTTTCTCCTACGAGCAGTACTTC | CASSQLRTGFSYEQYF
. | TRBJ2-5 | . | TRBV29-1 | TGCAGCTCGCGAAGGGGAGAAATAGAGACCCAGTACTTC | CSSRRGEIETQYF
. | TRBJ1-5 | many | TRBV7-2 | TGTGCCAGCAGCTTAGGTCCGCGATCCGGGGCCTATTTT | CASSLGPRSGAYF
TRBD1 | TRBJ1-4 | . | TRBV6-5 | TGTGCTTGCGGACAGGGTAATGAAAAACTGTTTTTT | CACGQGNEKLFF
. | TRBJ1-1 | . | TRBV7-9 | TGTGCCAGCAGCTTAAGTGGGGTAGCTTTCTTT | CASSLSGVAFF
. | TRBJ1-1 | . | TRBV15 | TGTGCCACCAGCGGTCAGGGGATGGGCACTGAAGCTTTCTTT | CATSGQGMGTEAFF
. | TRBJ2-5 | . | TRBV2 | TGTGCCAGCAACGGCCAGGGGGGCAATCAGCCCCAGTACTTC | CASNGQGGNQPQYF